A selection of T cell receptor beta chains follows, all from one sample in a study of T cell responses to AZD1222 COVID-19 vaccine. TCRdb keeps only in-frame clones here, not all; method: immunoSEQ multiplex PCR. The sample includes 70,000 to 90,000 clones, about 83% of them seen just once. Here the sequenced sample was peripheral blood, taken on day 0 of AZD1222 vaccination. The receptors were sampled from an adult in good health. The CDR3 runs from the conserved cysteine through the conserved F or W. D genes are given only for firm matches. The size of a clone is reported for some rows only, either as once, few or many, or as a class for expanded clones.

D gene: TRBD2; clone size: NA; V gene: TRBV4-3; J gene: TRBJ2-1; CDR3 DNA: TGCGCCAGCAGCCAAGATTTTGTCCAGCGGGAGGGCTATCATGAGCAGTTCTTC; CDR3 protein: CASSQDFVQREGYHEQFF
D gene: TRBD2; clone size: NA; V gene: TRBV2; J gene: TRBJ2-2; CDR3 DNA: TGTGCCAGCAGTGCGGGACTAGCGGGAGGGCCGAACGGGGAGCTGTTTTTT; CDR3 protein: CASSAGLAGGPNGELFF
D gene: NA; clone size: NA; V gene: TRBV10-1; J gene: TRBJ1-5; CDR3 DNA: TGCGCCAGCAGAACGCCTCAAACCCCGGGGGCAGGCCAACCCAATCAGCCCCAGCATTTT; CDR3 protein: CASRTPQTPGAGQPNQPQHF
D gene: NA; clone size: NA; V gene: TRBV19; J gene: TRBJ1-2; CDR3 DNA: TGTGCCAGTAGTCGAATTAACTATGGCTACACCTTC; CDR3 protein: CASSRINYGYTF
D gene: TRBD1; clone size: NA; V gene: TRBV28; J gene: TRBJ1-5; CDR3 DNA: TGTGCCAGCAGTTTCCCGACAGGGTGGGATGATCAGCCCCAGCATTTT; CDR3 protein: CASSFPTGWDDQPQHF
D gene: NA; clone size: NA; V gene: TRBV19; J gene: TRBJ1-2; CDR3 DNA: TGTGCCAGTAGTATACGGGGCAATGGCTACACCTTC; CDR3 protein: CASSIRGNGYTF
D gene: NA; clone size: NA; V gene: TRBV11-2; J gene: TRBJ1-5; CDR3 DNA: TGTGCCAGCAGCTTAGGGCCAGGCGTGCCCCAGCATTTT; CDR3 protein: CASSLGPGVPQHF
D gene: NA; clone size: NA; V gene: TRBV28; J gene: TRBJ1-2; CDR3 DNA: TGTGCCAGCAGTTGGGTGGGCTATGGCTACACCTTC; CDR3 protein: CASSWVGYGYTF
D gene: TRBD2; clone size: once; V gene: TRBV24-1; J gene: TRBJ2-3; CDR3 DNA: TGTGCCACCAGTTGGGGCGGGAGGGCGGATACGCAGTATTTT; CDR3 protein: CATSWGGRADTQYF
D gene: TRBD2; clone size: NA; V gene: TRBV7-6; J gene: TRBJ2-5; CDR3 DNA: TGTGCCAGCAGCTTCGAACTAGCGGAACGCCAAGAGACCCAGTACTTC; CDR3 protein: CASSFELAERQETQYF
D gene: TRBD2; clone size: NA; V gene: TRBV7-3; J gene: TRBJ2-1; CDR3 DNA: TGTGCCAGCAGCTTAATGGCGGGGGGAAGCCACAATGAGCAGTTCTTC; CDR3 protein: CASSLMAGGSHNEQFF
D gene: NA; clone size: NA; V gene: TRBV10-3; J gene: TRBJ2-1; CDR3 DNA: TGTGCCATTCAAGCATTGGCCGGGGACAATGAGCAGTTCTTC; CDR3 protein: CAIQALAGDNEQFF
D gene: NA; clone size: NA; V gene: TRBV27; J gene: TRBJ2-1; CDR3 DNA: TGTGCCAGCTCTGAGCACAGATACAACAATGAGCAGTTCTTC; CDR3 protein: CASSEHRYNNEQFF
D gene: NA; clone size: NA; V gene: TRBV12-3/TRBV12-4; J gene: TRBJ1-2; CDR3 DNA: TGTGCCAGCAGTTTTTCTCCAGGACGGGGCTACACCTTC; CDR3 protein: CASSFSPGRGYTF
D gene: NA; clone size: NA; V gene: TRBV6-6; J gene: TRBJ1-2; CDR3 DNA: TGTGCCAGCAGCCCCGGGACAATCTATGGCTACACCTTC; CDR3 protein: CASSPGTIYGYTF
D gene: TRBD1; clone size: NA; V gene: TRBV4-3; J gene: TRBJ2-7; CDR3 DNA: TGCGCCAGCAGCCGGGACAGGGGGCTTAGTGAGCAGTACTTC; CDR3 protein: CASSRDRGLSEQYF
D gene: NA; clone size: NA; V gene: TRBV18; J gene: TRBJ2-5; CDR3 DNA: TGTGCCAGCTCACCACCGAACAACCAAGAGACCCAGTACTTC; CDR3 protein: CASSPPNNQETQYF
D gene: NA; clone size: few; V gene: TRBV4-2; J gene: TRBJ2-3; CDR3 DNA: TGTGCCAGCAGCCCCCACACAGATACGCAGTATTTT; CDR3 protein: CASSPHTDTQYF
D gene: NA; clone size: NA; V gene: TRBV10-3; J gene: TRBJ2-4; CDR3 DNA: TGTGCCATCAGTGAGTCAAGGACCCTAGCCAAAAACATTCAGTACTTC; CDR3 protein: CAISESRTLAKNIQYF
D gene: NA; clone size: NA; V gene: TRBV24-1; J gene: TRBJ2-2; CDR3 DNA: TGTGCCACCAGTGAACGGCGGGGCGTCCCCGGGGAGCTGTTTTTT; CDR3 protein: CATSERRGVPGELFF
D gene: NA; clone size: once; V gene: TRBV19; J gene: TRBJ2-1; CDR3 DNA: TGTGCCAGTAGTATACTTTTCAGTGAGCAGTTCTTC; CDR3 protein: CASSILFSEQFF
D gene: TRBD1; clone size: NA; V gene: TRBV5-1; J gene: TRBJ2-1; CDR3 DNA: TGCGCCAGCAGCTTGGATCCGACGGGACAGGGGGCGAGTGAGCAGTTCTTC; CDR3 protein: CASSLDPTGQGASEQFF
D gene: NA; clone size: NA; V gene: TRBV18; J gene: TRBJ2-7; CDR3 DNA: TGTGCCAGCTCAACCGACAGCCCGGGTGGGCAGTACTTC; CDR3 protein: CASSTDSPGGQYF